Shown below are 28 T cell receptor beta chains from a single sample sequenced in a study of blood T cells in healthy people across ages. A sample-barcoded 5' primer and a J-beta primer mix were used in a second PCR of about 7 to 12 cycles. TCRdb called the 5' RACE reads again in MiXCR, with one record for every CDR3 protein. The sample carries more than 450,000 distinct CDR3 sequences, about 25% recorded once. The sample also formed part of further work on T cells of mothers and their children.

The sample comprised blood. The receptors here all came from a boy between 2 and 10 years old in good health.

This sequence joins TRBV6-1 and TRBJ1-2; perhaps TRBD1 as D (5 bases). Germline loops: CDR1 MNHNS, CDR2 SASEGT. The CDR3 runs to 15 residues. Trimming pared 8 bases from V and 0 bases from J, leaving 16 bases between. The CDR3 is CASGAESQTNYGYTF. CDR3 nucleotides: TGTGCCAGCGGGGCTGAGTCCCAAACTAACTATGGCTACACCTTC.

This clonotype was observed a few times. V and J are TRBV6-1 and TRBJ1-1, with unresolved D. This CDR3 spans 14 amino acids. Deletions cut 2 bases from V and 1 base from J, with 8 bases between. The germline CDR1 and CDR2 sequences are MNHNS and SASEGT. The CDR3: CASSEFGPNTEAFF. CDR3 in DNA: TGTGCCAGCAGTGAATTCGGACCGAACACTGAAGCTTTCTTT.

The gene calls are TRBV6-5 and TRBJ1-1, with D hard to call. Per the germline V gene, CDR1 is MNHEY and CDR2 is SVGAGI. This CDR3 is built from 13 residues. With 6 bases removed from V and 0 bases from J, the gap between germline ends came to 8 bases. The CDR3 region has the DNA TGTGCCAGCAGGCGAAGCCTGAACACTGAAGCTTTCTTT. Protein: CASRRSLNTEAFF.

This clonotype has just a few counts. The CDR3 reads CASSLGGRPFF. The CDR3 bases are TGCGCCAGCAGCTTGGGCGGGAGGCCGTTCTTC. The chain combines TRBV5-1 with TRBJ2-1; 8 positions match TRBD2. J gave up 15 bases and V 0 bases, and 2 bases lay outside the gene matches. CDR1 and CDR2 from the germline V gene are SGHRS and YFSETQ. CDR3 size: 11 residues.

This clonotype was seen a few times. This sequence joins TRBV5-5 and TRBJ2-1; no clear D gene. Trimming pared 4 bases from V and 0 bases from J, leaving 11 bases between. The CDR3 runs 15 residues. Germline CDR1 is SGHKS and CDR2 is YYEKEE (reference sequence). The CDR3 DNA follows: TGTGCCAGCAGCCCAGACGTAAGCTCCTACAATGAGCAGTTCTTC. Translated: CASSPDVSSYNEQFF. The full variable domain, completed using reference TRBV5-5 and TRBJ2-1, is DAGVTQSPTHLIKTRGQQVTLRCSPISGHKSVSWYQQVLGQGPQFIFQYYEKEERGRGNFPDRFSARQFPNYSSELNVNALLLGDSALYLCASSPDVSSYNEQFFGPGTRLTVL.

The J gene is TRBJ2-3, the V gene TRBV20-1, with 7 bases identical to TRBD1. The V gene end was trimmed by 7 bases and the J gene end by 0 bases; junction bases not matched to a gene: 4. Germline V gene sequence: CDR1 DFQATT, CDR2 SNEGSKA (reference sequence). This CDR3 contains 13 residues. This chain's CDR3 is CSGEGASTDTQYF. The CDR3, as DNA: TGCAGTGGAGAGGGGGCTAGCACAGATACGCAGTATTTT.

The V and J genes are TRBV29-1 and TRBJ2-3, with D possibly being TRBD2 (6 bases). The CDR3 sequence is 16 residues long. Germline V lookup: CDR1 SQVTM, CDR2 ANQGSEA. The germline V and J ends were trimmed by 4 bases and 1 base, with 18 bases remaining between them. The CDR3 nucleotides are TGCAGCGTTGTGGGACTGAAGACCGACCGCACAGATACGCAGTATTTT. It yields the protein CSVVGLKTDRTDTQYF.

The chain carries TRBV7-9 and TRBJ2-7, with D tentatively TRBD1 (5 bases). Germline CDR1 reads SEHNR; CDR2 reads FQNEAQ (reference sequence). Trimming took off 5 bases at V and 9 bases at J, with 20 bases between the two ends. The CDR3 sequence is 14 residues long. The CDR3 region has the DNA TGTGCCAGCAGCCCCGCCCAGGACAAGGCGGTGCAGTACTTC. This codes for CASSPAQDKAVQYF. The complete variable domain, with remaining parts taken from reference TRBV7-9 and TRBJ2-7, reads DTGVSQNPRHKITKRGQNVTFRCDPISEHNRLYWYRQTLGQGPEFLTYFQNEAQLEKSRLLSDRFSAERPKGSFSTLEIQRTEQGDSAMYLCASSPAQDKAVQYFGPGTRLTVT.

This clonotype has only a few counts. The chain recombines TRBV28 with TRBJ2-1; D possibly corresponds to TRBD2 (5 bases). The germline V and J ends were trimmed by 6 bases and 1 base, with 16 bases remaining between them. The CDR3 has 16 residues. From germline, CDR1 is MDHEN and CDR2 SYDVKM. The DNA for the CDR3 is TGTGCCAGCAGCCACGGGGTATCGAGGTCCTACAATGAGCAGTTCTTC. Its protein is CASSHGVSRSYNEQFF. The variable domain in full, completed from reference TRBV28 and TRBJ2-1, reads DVKVTQSSRYLVKRTGEKVFLECVQDMDHENMFWYRQDPGLGLRLIYFSYDVKMKEKGDIPEGYSVSREKKERFSLILESASTNQTSMYLCASSHGVSRSYNEQFFGPGTRLTVL.

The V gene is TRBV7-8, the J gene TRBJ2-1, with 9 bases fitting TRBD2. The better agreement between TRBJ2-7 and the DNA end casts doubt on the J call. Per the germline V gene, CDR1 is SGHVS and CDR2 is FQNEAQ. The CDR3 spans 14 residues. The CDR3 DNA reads TGTGCCAGCCGGGGGACTAGCCGGATCTACGAGCAGTACTTC. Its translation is CASRGTSRIYEQYF.

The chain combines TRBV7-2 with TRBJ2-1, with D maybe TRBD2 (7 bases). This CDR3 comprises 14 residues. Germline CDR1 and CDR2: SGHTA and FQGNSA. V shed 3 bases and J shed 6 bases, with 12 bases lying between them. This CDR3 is CASSLGGALNEQFF. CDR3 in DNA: TGTGCCAGCAGCTTGGGGGGGGCCCTCAATGAGCAGTTCTTC.

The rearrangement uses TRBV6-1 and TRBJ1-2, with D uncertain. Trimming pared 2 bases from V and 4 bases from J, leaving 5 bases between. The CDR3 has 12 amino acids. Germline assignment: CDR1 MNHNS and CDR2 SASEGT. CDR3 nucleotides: TGTGCCAGCAGTGAAAAAGGCTATGGCTACACCTTC. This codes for CASSEKGYGYTF.

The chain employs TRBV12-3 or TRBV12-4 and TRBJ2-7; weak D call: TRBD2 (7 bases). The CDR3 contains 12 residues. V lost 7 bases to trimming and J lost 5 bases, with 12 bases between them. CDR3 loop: CASMGGGHEQYF. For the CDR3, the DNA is TGTGCCAGCATGGGGGGGGGGCACGAGCAGTACTTC.

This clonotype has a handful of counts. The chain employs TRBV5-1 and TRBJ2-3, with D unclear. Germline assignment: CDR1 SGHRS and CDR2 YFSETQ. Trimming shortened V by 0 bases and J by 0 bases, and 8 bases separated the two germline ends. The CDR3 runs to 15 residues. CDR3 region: CASSLERPSTDTQYF. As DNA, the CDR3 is TGCGCCAGCAGCTTGGAACGGCCAAGCACAGATACGCAGTATTTT.

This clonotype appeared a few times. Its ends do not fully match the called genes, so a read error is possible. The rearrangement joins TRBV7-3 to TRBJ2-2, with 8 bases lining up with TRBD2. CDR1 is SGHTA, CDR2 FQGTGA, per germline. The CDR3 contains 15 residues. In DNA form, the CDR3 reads TGTGCCGGCAGCTCGGGGGGGCTAGACACCGGGGAGCTGTTTTTT. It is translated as CAGSSGGLDTGELFF.

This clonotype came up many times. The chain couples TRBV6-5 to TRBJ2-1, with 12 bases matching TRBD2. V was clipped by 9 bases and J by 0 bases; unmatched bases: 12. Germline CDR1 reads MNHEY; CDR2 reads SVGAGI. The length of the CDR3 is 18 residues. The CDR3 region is CARGATSGSPSSYNEQFF. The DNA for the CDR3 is TGTGCCAGGGGGGCGACTAGCGGGAGTCCTAGCTCCTACAATGAGCAGTTCTTC.

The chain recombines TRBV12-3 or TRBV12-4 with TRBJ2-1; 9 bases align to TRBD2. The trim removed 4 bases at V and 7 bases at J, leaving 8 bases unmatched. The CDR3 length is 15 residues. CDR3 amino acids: CASSSIAGAGNEQFF. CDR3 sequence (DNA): TGTGCCAGCAGTTCCATAGCGGGAGCGGGTAATGAGCAGTTCTTC.

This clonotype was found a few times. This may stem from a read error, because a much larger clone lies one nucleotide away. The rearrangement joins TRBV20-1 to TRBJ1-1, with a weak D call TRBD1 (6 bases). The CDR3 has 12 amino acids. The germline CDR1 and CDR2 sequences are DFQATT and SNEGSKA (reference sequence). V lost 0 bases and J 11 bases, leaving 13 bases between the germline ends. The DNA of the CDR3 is TGCAGTGCTAGAGAACCCGTGGGGGGCGCTTTCTTT. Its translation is CSAREPVGGAFF.

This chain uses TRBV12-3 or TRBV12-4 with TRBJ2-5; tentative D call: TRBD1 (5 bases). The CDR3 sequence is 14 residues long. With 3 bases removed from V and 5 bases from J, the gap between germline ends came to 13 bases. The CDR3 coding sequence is TGTGCCAGCAGTTTCCAGGGTAGGCGGGAGACCCAGTACTTC. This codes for CASSFQGRRETQYF.

CDR3 loop: CASNRVLRLHEQYF. The CDR3 DNA reads as TGTGCCAGCAACCGGGTGCTGCGTCTACACGAGCAGTACTTC. The chain links TRBV5-8 to TRBJ2-5; D is undetermined. The J call is doubtful: the DNA matches TRBJ2-7 better. From germline, CDR1 is SGHTS and CDR2 YDEGEE. The CDR3 extends over 14 amino acids.

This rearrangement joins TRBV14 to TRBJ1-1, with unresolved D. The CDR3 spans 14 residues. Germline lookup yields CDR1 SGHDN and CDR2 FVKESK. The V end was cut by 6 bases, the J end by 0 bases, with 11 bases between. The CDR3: CASSRGSLNTEAFF. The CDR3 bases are TGTGCCAGCAGTCGAGGCAGCTTGAACACTGAAGCTTTCTTT.

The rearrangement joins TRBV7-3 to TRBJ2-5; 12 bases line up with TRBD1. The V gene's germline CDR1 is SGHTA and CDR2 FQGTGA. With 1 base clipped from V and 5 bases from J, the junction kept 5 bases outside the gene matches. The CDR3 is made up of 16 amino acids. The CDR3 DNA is TGTGCCAGCAGCTTAATTGGGACAGGGGGCTGGGAGACCCAGTACTTC. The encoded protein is CASSLIGTGGWETQYF. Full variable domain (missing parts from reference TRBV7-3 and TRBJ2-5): GAGVSQTPSNKVTEKGKYVELRCDPISGHTALYWYRQSLGQGPEFLIYFQGTGAADDSGLPNDRFFAVRPEGSVSTLKIQRTERGDSAVYLCASSLIGTGGWETQYFGPGTRLLVL.

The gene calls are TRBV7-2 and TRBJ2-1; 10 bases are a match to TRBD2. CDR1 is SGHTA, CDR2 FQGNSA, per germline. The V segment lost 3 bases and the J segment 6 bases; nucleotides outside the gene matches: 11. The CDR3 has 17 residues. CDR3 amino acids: CASSFLAGAGISNEQFF. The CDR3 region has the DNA TGTGCCAGCAGCTTCCTAGCGGGAGCGGGGATATCCAATGAGCAGTTCTTC. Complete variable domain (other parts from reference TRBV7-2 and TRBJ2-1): GAGVSQSPSNKVTEKGKDVELRCDPISGHTALYWYRQSLGQGLEFLIYFQGNSAPDKSGLPSDRFSAERTGGSVSTLTIQRTQQEDSAVYLCASSFLAGAGISNEQFFGPGTRLTVL.

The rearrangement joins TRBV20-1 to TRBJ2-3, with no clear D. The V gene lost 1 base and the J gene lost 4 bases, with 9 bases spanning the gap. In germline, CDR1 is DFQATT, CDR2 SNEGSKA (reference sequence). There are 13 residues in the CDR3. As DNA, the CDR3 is TGCAGTGCTAGAGCCAATGGGGCAGATACGCAGTATTTT. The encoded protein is CSARANGADTQYF.

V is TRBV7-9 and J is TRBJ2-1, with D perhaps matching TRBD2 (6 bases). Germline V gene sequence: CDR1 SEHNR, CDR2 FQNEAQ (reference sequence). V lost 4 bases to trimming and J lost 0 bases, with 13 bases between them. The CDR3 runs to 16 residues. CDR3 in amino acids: CASSSPAGISYNEQFF. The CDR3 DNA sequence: TGTGCCAGCAGCTCCCCGGCGGGGATCTCCTACAATGAGCAGTTCTTC.

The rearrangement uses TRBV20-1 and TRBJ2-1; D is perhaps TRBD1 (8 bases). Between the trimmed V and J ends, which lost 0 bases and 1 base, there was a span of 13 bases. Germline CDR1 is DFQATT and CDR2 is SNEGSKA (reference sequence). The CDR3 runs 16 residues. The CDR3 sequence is CSARDYRGGSYNEQFF. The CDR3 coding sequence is TGCAGTGCTAGAGATTACAGGGGGGGGTCCTACAATGAGCAGTTCTTC.

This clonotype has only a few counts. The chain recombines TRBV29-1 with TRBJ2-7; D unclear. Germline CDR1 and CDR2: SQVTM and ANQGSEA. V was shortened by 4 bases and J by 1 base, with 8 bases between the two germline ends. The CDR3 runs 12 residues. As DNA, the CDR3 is TGCAGCGTTGTAACGGAGTCCTACGAGCAGTACTTC. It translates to CSVVTESYEQYF.

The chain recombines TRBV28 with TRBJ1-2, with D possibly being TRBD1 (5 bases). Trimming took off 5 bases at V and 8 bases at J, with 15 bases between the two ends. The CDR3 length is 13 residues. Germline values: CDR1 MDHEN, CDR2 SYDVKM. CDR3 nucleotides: TGTGCCAGCAGTCCCCAGGGAGCCTCCGGCTACACCTTC. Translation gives CASSPQGASGYTF.